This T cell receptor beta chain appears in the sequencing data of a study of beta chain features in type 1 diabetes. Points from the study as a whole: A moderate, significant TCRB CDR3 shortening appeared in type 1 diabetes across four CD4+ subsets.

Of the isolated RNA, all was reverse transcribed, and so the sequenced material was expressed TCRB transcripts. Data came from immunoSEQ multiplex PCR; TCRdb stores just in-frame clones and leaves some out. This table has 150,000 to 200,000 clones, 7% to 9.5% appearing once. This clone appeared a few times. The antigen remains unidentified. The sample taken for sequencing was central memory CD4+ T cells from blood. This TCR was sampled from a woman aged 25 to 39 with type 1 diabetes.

The CDR3 nucleotides are TGTGCCAGCAGTTACTCCGTGAATAGCGGGTTAAATGAGCAGTTCTTC. Residues: CASSYSVNSGLNEQFF. J is TRBJ2-1 and V is TRBV6-5, with 7 bases fitting TRBD2. V lost 0 bases, J lost 7 bases, and 9 bases stayed unmatched. The CDR3 has 16 residues. Germline CDR1 MNHEY, CDR2 SVGAGI.